This TCR beta chain was identified during a study of follicular helper T cells after annual influenza vaccination. Study-wide results and limits: ICOS-CD38- cTfh most often held earlier Day 7 ICOS+CD38+ clones. Recurrent ICOS+CD38+ cTfh clonotypes included tetramer and AIM influenza-specific ones. Productive TCRB sequences came from only about 9-20% of cells.

Concerning this clone itself: Its antigen is undetermined.

Assay used: immunoSEQ multiplex PCR; TCRdb lists only in-frame clones, some missing. The data contain 26,000 or so clones, 65% to 85% of them seen just once; the ten biggest clones take up 1% to 1.5%. Time point denoted: 2014-2015 season, pre-vaccination. Sorted blood CD4 subsets were sequenced before and after adults received seasonal inactivated influenza vaccine. V shed 3 bases and J shed 2 bases, with 10 bases lying between them. Germline V lookup: CDR1 SGHTA, CDR2 FQGNSA. This CDR3 contains 14 residues. The chain employs TRBV7-2 and TRBJ1-2; a weak D match, TRBD1 (5 bases). The receptor was isolated from an adult who received the influenza vaccine. Specimen: CXCR5+ CD38- circulating T follicular helper cells from blood, collected on the day of influenza vaccination. As for subset: circulating Tfh, non-naive CD4+CXCR5+PD-1+ (ICOS+CD38+ or ICOS-CD38-). Here the CDR3 reads CASSLTTANYGYTF. CDR3 sequence (DNA): TGTGCCAGCAGCTTGACGACAGCGAACTATGGCTACACCTTC.